These 26 T cell receptor beta chains originate from one sample sequenced in a study of identical twins. A single record per CDR3 protein comes from TCRdb applying MiXCR to the 5' RACE reads. The sample carries more than 200,000 distinct CDR3 sequences, over 13% recorded once. Input material: memory (CD45RO+) T cells sorted from blood. All receptors come from a young woman in good health.

The chain links TRBV20-1 to TRBJ2-5, with D uncertain. The CDR3 sequence is 12 residues long. CDR1 and CDR2 (germline): DFQATT, SNEGSKA (reference sequence). With 2 bases removed from V and 4 bases from J, the gap between germline ends came to 8 bases. CDR3 sequence: CSARPSPETQYF. In nucleotides, the CDR3 is TGCAGTGCTAGACCTAGTCCAGAGACCCAGTACTTC.

J is TRBJ1-1 and V is TRBV7-9; tentatively, D is TRBD1 (6 bases). The germline gives CDR1 SEHNR, CDR2 FQNEAQ (reference sequence). Between the trimmed V and J ends, which lost 2 bases and 6 bases, there was a span of 13 bases. The CDR3 length is 14 residues. The CDR3 DNA reads TGTGCCAGCAGCTTATCGGGGGGCGGCGCTGAAGCTTTCTTT. Protein product: CASSLSGGGAEAFF.

The chain links TRBV7-6 to TRBJ1-5; D not resolved. Germline V CDR1 and CDR2: SGHVS, FNYEAQ. Trimming pared 1 base from V and 1 base from J, leaving 11 bases between. The CDR3 covers 16 residues. The CDR3 DNA reads TGTGCCAGCAGCTTAGGATCTGGGGAGAGCAATCAGCCCCAGCATTTT. Translation gives CASSLGSGESNQPQHF. The whole variable domain, filled in from reference TRBV7-6 and TRBJ1-5, reads GAGVSQSPRYKVTKRGQDVALRCDPISGHVSLYWYRQALGQGPEFLTYFNYEAQQDKSGLPNDRFSAERPEGSISTLTIQRTEQRDSAMYRCASSLGSGESNQPQHFGDGTRLSIL.

The chain carries TRBV12-3 or TRBV12-4 and TRBJ2-2; the match to TRBD2 covers 13 bases. With V trimmed by 6 bases and J by 5 bases, 3 bases remained unmatched. CDR3 length: 15 residues. CDR3 in DNA: TGTGCCAGCAGAACTAGCGGGGGGGCTACCGGGGAGCTGTTTTTT. Its translation: CASRTSGGATGELFF.

The rearrangement links TRBV6-5 to TRBJ1-5; D uncertain. Per germline, CDR1 MNHEY and CDR2 SVGAGI. V was trimmed by 4 bases and J by 5 bases, leaving 15 bases between them. The CDR3 spans 15 residues. DNA for the CDR3: TGTGCCAGCAGTTTCCTGCTGCATTCACATCAGCCCCAGCATTTT. Amino acids: CASSFLLHSHQPQHF.

The CDR3 loop is CASSVEQGSEQYF. DNA of the CDR3: TGTGCCAGCAGCGTAGAACAAGGCTCCGAGCAGTACTTC. This chain uses TRBV9 with TRBJ2-7, with D unresolved. The ends were cut back, 0 bases at V and 6 bases at J, with 10 bases in the middle. Looked up from germline, CDR1 is SGDLS and CDR2 is YYNGEE. CDR3 length equals 13 residues.

This clonotype was picked up many times. The V call is TRBV20-1, the J call TRBJ2-1; no clear D. V lost 6 bases to trimming and J lost 8 bases, with 23 bases between them. Per germline, CDR1 DFQATT and CDR2 SNEGSKA (reference sequence). The CDR3 runs 15 residues. This CDR3 reads CSALVAESGSDEQFF. For the CDR3, the DNA is TGCAGTGCGTTGGTTGCGGAGTCGGGCAGCGATGAGCAGTTCTTC.

This clonotype occurred a few times. V and J are TRBV7-6 and TRBJ2-2, with 7 bases lining up with TRBD2. Germline V lookup: CDR1 SGHVS, CDR2 FNYEAQ. V lost 1 base, J lost 3 bases, and 5 bases stayed unmatched. The CDR3 has 16 residues. CDR3: CASSLESGAYTGELFF. The CDR3 DNA sequence: TGTGCCAGCAGCTTAGAGAGCGGGGCCTACACCGGGGAGCTGTTTTTT. Full variable domain (outside the CDR3, taken from reference TRBV7-6 and TRBJ2-2): GAGVSQSPRYKVTKRGQDVALRCDPISGHVSLYWYRQALGQGPEFLTYFNYEAQQDKSGLPNDRFSAERPEGSISTLTIQRTEQRDSAMYRCASSLESGAYTGELFFGEGSRLTVL.

This clonotype occurred many times. The CDR3 sequence: CAISSPQRERQFF. The CDR3 region has the DNA TGTGCCATCAGTTCCCCTCAGCGGGAAAGGCAGTTCTTC. V usage is TRBV10-3 and J usage is TRBJ2-1; TRBD2 matches at 7 bases. The V gene's germline CDR1 is ENHRY and CDR2 SYGVKD. The length of the CDR3 is 13 residues. V was pared by 5 bases and J by 12 bases, with 10 bases of the junction left unmatched.

In its sample, this clonotype was seen a few times. Relative to the germline gene, one junction end is altered; a read error may explain this. V and J are TRBV20-1 and TRBJ2-1; D gene uncertain. The CDR3 sequence is 11 residues long. The germline V gene encodes CDR1 DFQATT and CDR2 SNEGSKA (reference sequence). For the CDR3, the DNA is TGCAGTGCCAGAGTCTACAATGAGCAGTTCTTC. Protein sequence: CSARVYNEQFF.

The gene calls are TRBV4-2 and TRBJ2-1; 12 nucleotides line up with TRBD2. With V trimmed by 4 bases and J by 5 bases, 12 bases remained unmatched. Germline CDR1 LGHNA, CDR2 YNFKEQ. The CDR3 extends over 18 amino acids. The CDR3 region is CASSRKTTSGSANNEQFF. The CDR3 DNA sequence: TGTGCCAGCAGCCGAAAGACGACTAGCGGGAGTGCGAACAATGAGCAGTTCTTC.

This clonotype has only a few counts. The rearrangement links TRBV20-1 to TRBJ1-2, with D possibly TRBD1 on 5 matching bases. The CDR3 has 12 amino acids. Trimming took 2 bases from V and 7 from J, leaving 11 bases between them. The germline V gene encodes CDR1 DFQATT and CDR2 SNEGSKA (reference sequence). CDR3: CSARIPGGGYTF. The CDR3 DNA sequence: TGCAGTGCTAGAATTCCCGGGGGTGGCTACACCTTC.

This clonotype was seen a few times. This chain joins TRBV20-1 and TRBJ2-1, with 8 nucleotides matching TRBD2. The J segment lost 4 bases and the V segment lost 0 bases, leaving 8 bases of the junction unmatched. The CDR3 loop spans 16 amino acids. Germline CDR1 is DFQATT and CDR2 is SNEGSKA (reference sequence). In DNA form, the CDR3 reads TGCAGTGCTAGAGACAATAGCGGGGCAAGATACAATGAGCAGTTCTTC. It is translated as CSARDNSGARYNEQFF.

This clonotype has ten or more counts. This chain uses TRBV12-3 or TRBV12-4 with TRBJ2-7, with D unresolved. V lost 4 bases and J 2 bases, leaving 15 bases between the germline ends. The CDR3 length is 15 residues. CDR3 coding DNA: TGTGCCAGCAGTTCCGAAGAAACAGACCCCTACGAGCAGTACTTC. As protein: CASSSEETDPYEQYF.

This clonotype was picked up many times. This chain connects TRBV12-3 or TRBV12-4 to TRBJ1-2; D is possibly TRBD1 (6 bases). V gave up 6 bases and J gave up 7 bases, with 18 bases separating them. This CDR3 has 14 amino acids. DNA for the CDR3: TGTGCCAGCAGCCGCGGACAGCAAGTGGGTGGCTACACCTTC. This codes for CASSRGQQVGGYTF.

This chain joins TRBV9 and TRBJ2-5; the D call may be TRBD1 or TRBD2 (5 bases each). The CDR3 is 15 residues long. V dropped 4 bases and J dropped 5 bases, with 18 bases sitting between them. Looked up from germline, CDR1 is SGDLS and CDR2 is YYNGEE. CDR3 loop: CASSPGTLGWETQYF. The CDR3 coding sequence is TGTGCCAGCAGCCCCGGGACCCTCGGATGGGAGACCCAGTACTTC.

The rearrangement uses TRBV7-2 and TRBJ1-1; D uncertain. Germline V gives CDR1 SGHTA, CDR2 FQGNSA. Trimming cost V 5 bases and J 6 bases, with 13 bases left between them. The CDR3 contains 13 residues. The CDR3 loop reads CASSPLSSAEAFF. The CDR3 DNA reads as TGTGCCAGCAGCCCCTTGTCGAGCGCTGAAGCTTTCTTT.

The V gene is TRBV12-3 or TRBV12-4, the J gene TRBJ2-7; TRBD1 or TRBD2 may be the D gene (5 bases each). Trimming left V 4 bases short and J 2 bases short, with 21 bases between. The CDR3 has 17 residues. CDR3 loop: CASSSPTGTRRTYEQYF. Here the CDR3 DNA reads TGTGCCAGCAGTTCCCCAACCGGGACGCGAAGGACCTACGAGCAGTACTTC.

The rearrangement uses TRBV2 and TRBJ2-1; D is undetermined. CDR1 is SNHLY, CDR2 FYNNEI, per germline. V lost 6 bases to trimming and J lost 8 bases, with 23 bases between them. The CDR3 is 16 amino acids. In nucleotides, the CDR3 is TGTGCCAGCAGGCCTGGGGATCCACACCTGCGCGATGAGCAGTTCTTC. As protein: CASRPGDPHLRDEQFF.

DNA of the CDR3: TGTGCCAGCAGTTCCGCGGGGGCGGGGGGCACAGATACGCAGTATTTT. Translated: CASSSAGAGGTDTQYF. The V and J genes are TRBV28 and TRBJ2-3, with a possible D match to TRBD2 (7 bases). Deletions cut 4 bases from V and 1 base from J, with 15 bases between. The CDR3 contains 16 residues. Germline V gene data show CDR1 as MDHEN and CDR2 as SYDVKM.

This sequence joins TRBV20-1 and TRBJ2-4, with a tentative D call TRBD1 (5 bases). Germline V lookup: CDR1 DFQATT, CDR2 SNEGSKA (reference sequence). The ends were cut back, 1 base at V and 0 bases at J, with 13 bases in the middle. The CDR3 contains 16 residues. Written as DNA, the CDR3 is TGCAGTGCTAGAGTCGAAGGGGCCCAAGCCAAAAACATTCAGTACTTC. Translation gives CSARVEGAQAKNIQYF.

This clonotype was counted between two and nine times. The V call is TRBV20-1, the J call TRBJ1-5; maybe TRBD1 (6 bases). Germline values: CDR1 DFQATT, CDR2 SNEGSKA (reference sequence). V lost 3 bases and J lost 6, with 15 bases in between. This CDR3 contains 14 residues. In DNA form, the CDR3 reads TGCAGTGCTAGTAGGGGGAGGGGGGCTCAGCCCCAGCATTTT. Translation: CSASRGRGAQPQHF.

The J gene is TRBJ2-3, the V gene TRBV4-1; D remains unclear. The CDR3 length is 14 residues. Trimming removed 1 base from V and 7 bases from J, with 12 bases in between. Per the germline V gene, CDR1 is MGHRA and CDR2 is YSYEKL. The CDR3 loop is CASSQGMGSHTQYF. The DNA for the CDR3 is TGCGCCAGCAGCCAAGGGATGGGTTCCCATACGCAGTATTTT.

This clonotype was recorded at least ten times. The rearrangement joins TRBV7-3 to TRBJ1-1, with D unclear. V was pared by 5 bases and J by 1 base, with 8 bases between. Per the germline V gene, CDR1 is SGHTA and CDR2 is FQGTGA. This CDR3 contains 13 residues. CDR3 DNA sequence: TGTGCCAGCAGCCTTCAGCAGAACACTGAAGCTTTCTTT. This encodes CASSLQQNTEAFF.

This clonotype appeared a few times. J is TRBJ2-4 and V is TRBV20-1; D not certain. Germline CDR1 reads DFQATT; CDR2 reads SNEGSKA (reference sequence). V was pared by 6 bases and J by 3 bases, with 12 bases between. This CDR3 comprises 13 residues. Here the CDR3 DNA reads TGCAGTGCGGTCACAAGGGTCAAAAACATTCAGTACTTC. It translates to CSAVTRVKNIQYF.

This clonotype was counted a few times. The chain carries TRBV4-2 and TRBJ2-5; 9 bases fit TRBD2. With V trimmed by 0 bases and J by 5 bases, 7 bases remained unmatched. The CDR3 runs 16 residues. Germline CDR1 LGHNA, CDR2 YNFKEQ. The CDR3 DNA reads TGTGCCAGCAGCCAAGAGTTGGTCGCGGGGGGGGAGACCCAGTACTTC. Its translation: CASSQELVAGGETQYF.